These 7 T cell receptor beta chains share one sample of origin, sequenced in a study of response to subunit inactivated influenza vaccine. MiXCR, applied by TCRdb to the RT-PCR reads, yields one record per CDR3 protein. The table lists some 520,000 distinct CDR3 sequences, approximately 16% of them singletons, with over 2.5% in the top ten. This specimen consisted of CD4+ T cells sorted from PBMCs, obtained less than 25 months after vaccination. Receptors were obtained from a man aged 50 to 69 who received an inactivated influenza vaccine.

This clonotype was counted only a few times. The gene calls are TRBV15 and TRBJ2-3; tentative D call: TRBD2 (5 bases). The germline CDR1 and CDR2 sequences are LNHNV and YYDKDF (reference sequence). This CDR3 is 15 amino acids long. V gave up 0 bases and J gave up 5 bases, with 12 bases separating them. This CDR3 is CATSRESGRGDTQYF. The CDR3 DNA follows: TGTGCCACCAGCAGAGAAAGCGGACGCGGAGATACGCAGTATTTT.

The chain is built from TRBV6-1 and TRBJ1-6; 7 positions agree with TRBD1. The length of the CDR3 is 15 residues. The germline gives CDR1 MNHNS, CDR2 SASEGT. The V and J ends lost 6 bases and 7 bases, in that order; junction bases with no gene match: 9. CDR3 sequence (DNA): TGTGCCAGCAGAGACAGACAGGGTTACAATTCACCCCTCCACTTT. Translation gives CASRDRQGYNSPLHF.

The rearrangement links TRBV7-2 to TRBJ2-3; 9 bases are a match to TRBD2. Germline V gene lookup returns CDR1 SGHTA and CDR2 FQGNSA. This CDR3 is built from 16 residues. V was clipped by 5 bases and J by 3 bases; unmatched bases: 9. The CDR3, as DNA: TGTGCCAGCAGCCTTTTTGGCGGGGGGGTAACAGATACGCAGTATTTT. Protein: CASSLFGGGVTDTQYF.

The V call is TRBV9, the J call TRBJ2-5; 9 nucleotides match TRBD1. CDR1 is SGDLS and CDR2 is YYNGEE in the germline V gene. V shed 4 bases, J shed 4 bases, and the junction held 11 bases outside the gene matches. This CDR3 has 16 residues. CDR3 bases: TGTGCCAGCAGCCCCCGGCGGGACAGGGTCGGAGAGACCCAGTACTTC. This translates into CASSPRRDRVGETQYF.

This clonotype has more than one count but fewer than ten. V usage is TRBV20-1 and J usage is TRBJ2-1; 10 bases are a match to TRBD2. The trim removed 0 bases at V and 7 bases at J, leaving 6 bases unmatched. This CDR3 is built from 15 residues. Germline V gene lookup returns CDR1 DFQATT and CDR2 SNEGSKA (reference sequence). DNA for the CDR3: TGCAGTGCTAGAGATCCCAGCGGGGGGGGTAATGAGCAGTTCTTC. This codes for CSARDPSGGGNEQFF.

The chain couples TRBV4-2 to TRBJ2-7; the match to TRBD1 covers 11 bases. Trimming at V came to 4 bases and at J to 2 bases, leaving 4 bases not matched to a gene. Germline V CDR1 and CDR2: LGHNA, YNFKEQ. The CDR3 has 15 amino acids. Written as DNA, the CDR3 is TGTGCCAGCAGCCCCGGACAGGGGGCGACCTACGAGCAGTACTTC. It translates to CASSPGQGATYEQYF.

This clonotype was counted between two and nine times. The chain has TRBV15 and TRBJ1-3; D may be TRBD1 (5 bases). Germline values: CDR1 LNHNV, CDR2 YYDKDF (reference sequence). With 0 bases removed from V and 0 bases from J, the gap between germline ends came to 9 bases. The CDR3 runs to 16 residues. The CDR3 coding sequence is TGTGCCACCAGCAGAGATATGACAGACTCTGGAAACACCATATATTTT. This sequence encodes CATSRDMTDSGNTIYF.